The 27 T cell receptor beta chains listed next were all sequenced from one sample in a study of long-term antiretroviral therapy in people with HIV. They ran version v3.0 of the immunoSEQ assay at survey level. Data came from immunoSEQ multiplex PCR; TCRdb stores just in-frame clones and leaves some out. The repertoire includes roughly 14,000 clones, about 79% of them detected once, and approximately 20% sits in the top ten. The specimen was unsorted PBMCs, collected just before starting antiretroviral therapy. Receptors were obtained from a man aged 40-49 years with HIV.

V usage is TRBV18 and J usage is TRBJ2-3; 11 bases fit TRBD2. The CDR3 runs to 17 residues. CDR1 KGHSH and CDR2 LQKENI come from the germline V gene. Trimming took 2 bases from V and 2 from J; bases not matched to a gene: 6. CDR3 nucleotides: TGTGCCAGCTCACCAGTGCTAGCGGGGGGAAACACAGATACGCAGTATTTT. Residues: CASSPVLAGGNTDTQYF. Using reference TRBV18 and TRBJ2-3 for the parts outside the CDR3, the full variable domain is NAGVMQNPRHLVRRRGQEARLRCSPMKGHSHVYWYRQLPEEGLKFMVYLQKENIIDESGMPKERFSAEFPKEGPSILRIQQVVRGDSAAYFCASSPVLAGGNTDTQYFGPGTRLTVL.

The CDR3 region has the DNA TGTGCCAGCTCACCTATCCAGGGGATGAACACTGAAGCTTTCTTT. As protein: CASSPIQGMNTEAFF. The rearrangement links TRBV18 to TRBJ1-1; TRBD1 might be the D (6 bases). The ends were cut back, 3 bases at V and 0 bases at J, with 11 bases in the middle. In germline, CDR1 is KGHSH, CDR2 LQKENI. This CDR3 contains 15 residues.

This clone was counted between two and nine times. The genes are TRBV6-6 and TRBJ2-7; 8 bases agree with TRBD2. V was pared by 5 bases and J by 3 bases, with 6 bases of the junction left unmatched. CDR1 and CDR2 from the germline V gene are MNHNY and SVGAGI (reference sequence). This CDR3 is built from 14 residues. This chain's CDR3 is CASSGVAGSYEQYF. The DNA of the CDR3 is TGTGCCAGCAGTGGTGTAGCGGGAAGCTACGAGCAGTACTTC.

This clone was recorded once. The V and J genes are TRBV7-9 and TRBJ2-3, with D unclear. Trimming removed 3 bases from V and 2 bases from J, with 3 bases in between. Germline lookup yields CDR1 SEHNR and CDR2 FQNEAQ (reference sequence). This CDR3 is 12 amino acids long. The CDR3 here is CASSFATDTQYF. DNA for the CDR3: TGTGCCAGCAGCTTCGCCACAGATACGCAGTATTTT. Combining the CDR3 with reference TRBV7-9 and TRBJ2-3 gives the whole variable domain DTGVSQNPRHKITKRGQNVTFRCDPISEHNRLYWYRQTLGQGPEFLTYFQNEAQLEKSRLLSDRFSAERPKGSFSTLEIQRTEQGDSAMYLCASSFATDTQYFGPGTRLTVL.

The chain combines TRBV5-1 with TRBJ2-3; D is uncertain. This CDR3 has 11 residues. The germline gives CDR1 SGHRS, CDR2 YFSETQ. V lost 3 bases to trimming and J lost 4 bases, with 3 bases between them. CDR3 loop: CASSYADTQYF. CDR3 bases: TGCGCCAGCAGCTACGCAGATACGCAGTATTTT.

A single count supports this clone. V gene TRBV11-2 combines with J gene TRBJ2-7, with D perhaps TRBD2 (5 bases). This CDR3 comprises 13 residues. Between the trimmed V and J ends, which lost 1 base and 3 bases, there was a span of 7 bases. The germline V gene encodes CDR1 SGHAT and CDR2 FQNNGV. The CDR3 coding sequence is TGTGCCAGCAGCTTAGCCGCGGGCTACGAGCAGTACTTC. It specifies CASSLAAGYEQYF.

The gene calls are TRBV11-1 and TRBJ1-6, with TRBD1 matching 10 bases. With V trimmed by 4 bases and J by 8 bases, 5 bases remained unmatched. Germline V gene sequence: CDR1 SGHAT, CDR2 FQDESV (reference sequence). This CDR3 comprises 15 residues. CDR3 nucleotide sequence: TGTGCCAGCAGCTCGACCGGGACAGGGGATTCACCCCTCCACTTT. Its translation is CASSSTGTGDSPLHF.

This clone was observed a single time. The CDR3 coding sequence is TGTGCCAGTAGACCCGGACAGGGTAAGAGCACAGATACGCAGTATTTT. It translates to CASRPGQGKSTDTQYF. The chain has TRBV19 and TRBJ2-3, with TRBD1 identical over 8 bases. Looked up from germline, CDR1 is LNHDA and CDR2 is SQIVND (reference sequence). The CDR3 has 16 amino acids. The ends lost 6 bases at V and 0 bases at J; junction bases unmatched: 8.

This chain joins TRBV5-3 and TRBJ1-2; the D is unclear. TRBV5-3 is identified as an open reading frame with a role that is uncertain. The CDR3 extends over 15 amino acids. The V end was cut by 4 bases, the J end by 5 bases, with 18 bases between. This CDR3 is CARSLTGDSGYGYTF. In DNA form, the CDR3 reads TGTGCCAGAAGCCTCACGGGAGATTCGGGGTATGGCTACACCTTC.

J is TRBJ2-3 and V is TRBV14; unclear D gene. The CDR3 runs to 14 residues. Germline CDR1 reads SGHDN; CDR2 reads FVKESK. Deletions cut 5 bases from V and 0 bases from J, with 9 bases between. The CDR3 loop is CASSESQSTDTQYF. DNA of the CDR3: TGTGCCAGCAGCGAATCACAGAGCACAGATACGCAGTATTTT.

DNA for the CDR3: TGTGCCAGCAGGGCTAGCGGGAGGGCCCAAGAGACCCAGTACTTC. As protein: CASRASGRAQETQYF. The chain carries TRBV27 and TRBJ2-5; TRBD2 matches 12 bases. With V trimmed by 6 bases and J by 1 base, 3 bases remained unmatched. The CDR3 is 15 residues long. Germline CDR1 is MNHEY and CDR2 is SMNVEV (reference sequence).

The V and J genes are TRBV7-3 and TRBJ2-2; 7 bases match TRBD2. Trimming removed 5 bases from V and 3 bases from J; junction bases left unmatched: 6. Germline V gene sequence: CDR1 SGHTA, CDR2 FQGTGA. CDR3 length: 15 residues. CDR3: CASSLGTTDTGELFF. CDR3 nucleotides: TGTGCCAGCAGCCTCGGGACTACGGACACCGGGGAGCTGTTTTTT.

The rearrangement joins TRBV4-1 to TRBJ2-7; D is perhaps TRBD2 (7 bases). Trimming removed 4 bases at V and 0 bases at J, with 13 bases between. CDR1 MGHRA and CDR2 YSYEKL come from the germline V gene. The CDR3 is made up of 15 amino acids. The CDR3 region is CASSLGGASSYEQYF. CDR3 nucleotides: TGCGCCAGCAGCCTTGGGGGGGCGAGCTCCTACGAGCAGTACTTC.

The rearrangement joins TRBV29-1 to TRBJ1-1; D unclear. Per the germline V gene, CDR1 is SQVTM and CDR2 is ANQGSEA. V was trimmed by 7 bases and J by 5 bases, leaving 8 bases between them. This CDR3 comprises 10 residues. The DNA for the CDR3 is TGCAGCGCAGTAGTGACTGAAGCTTTCTTT. Residues: CSAVVTEAFF. The entire variable domain, with the rest obtained from reference TRBV29-1 and TRBJ1-1, is as follows: SAVISQKPSRDICQRGTSLTIQCQVDSQVTMMFWYRQQPGQSLTLIATANQGSEATYESGFVIDKFPISRPNLTFSTLTVSNMSPEDSSIYLCSAVVTEAFFGQGTRLTVV.

Only one count was recorded for this clone. The chain carries TRBV18 and TRBJ1-5; TRBD1 aligns across 7 bases. Per the germline V gene, CDR1 is KGHSH and CDR2 is LQKENI. The CDR3 is 15 amino acids. V dropped 2 bases and J dropped 4; count of bases not matched to a gene: 5. For the CDR3, the DNA is TGTGCCAGCTCACCAAACTCGGACAGGAATCAGCCCCAGCATTTT. Its translation: CASSPNSDRNQPQHF. The whole variable domain, remainder taken from reference TRBV18 and TRBJ1-5, is NAGVMQNPRHLVRRRGQEARLRCSPMKGHSHVYWYRQLPEEGLKFMVYLQKENIIDESGMPKERFSAEFPKEGPSILRIQQVVRGDSAAYFCASSPNSDRNQPQHFGDGTRLSIL.

This chain uses TRBV6-1 with TRBJ1-4; D unresolved. Germline CDR1 is MNHNS and CDR2 is SASEGT. Deletions cut 1 base from V and 8 bases from J, with 11 bases between. The CDR3 runs 14 residues. The CDR3 nucleotides are TGTGCCAGCAGTGAAGTTCGACTGAGCGAAAAACTGTTTTTT. It codes for CASSEVRLSEKLFF.

V is TRBV27 and J is TRBJ1-2; TRBD1 aligns across 7 bases. Trimming removed 3 bases from V and 2 bases from J; junction bases left unmatched: 12. The CDR3 covers 17 residues. The germline gives CDR1 MNHEY, CDR2 SMNVEV (reference sequence). The CDR3 sequence is CASSFSPSGTVNYGYTF. CDR3 bases: TGTGCCAGCAGTTTTTCCCCCTCCGGGACAGTCAACTATGGCTACACCTTC.

The chain carries TRBV20-1 and TRBJ1-4; D remains unclear. This CDR3 contains 11 residues. Germline-derived CDR1 and CDR2 are DFQATT and SNEGSKA (reference sequence). The V end lost 3 bases, the J end lost 9 bases, and 8 bases lay between the germline ends. The DNA for the CDR3 is TGCAGTGCTAGCGATTCGAAAAAACTGTTTTTT. Amino acid sequence: CSASDSKKLFF.

The chain recombines TRBV2 with TRBJ2-2, with D unclear. The CDR3 length is 16 residues. Between the trimmed V and J ends, which lost 1 base and 2 bases, there was a span of 11 bases. Germline V lookup: CDR1 SNHLY, CDR2 FYNNEI. The DNA of the CDR3 is TGTGCCAGCAGTGAAGTTGGGCAGATAAACACCGGGGAGCTGTTTTTT. This gives the protein CASSEVGQINTGELFF.

The gene calls are TRBV2 and TRBJ2-3; D possibly uses TRBD1 or TRBD2 (5 bases each). The CDR3 runs 14 residues. The germline V gene has CDR1 SNHLY and CDR2 FYNNEI. V was pared by 5 bases and J by 1 base, with 10 bases between. This CDR3 is CASSIGTGTDTQYF. The CDR3 nucleotides read TGTGCCAGCAGTATCGGGACCGGCACAGATACGCAGTATTTT.

This clone turned up a few times. The V and J genes are TRBV5-4 and TRBJ1-6; tentatively, D is TRBD1 (5 bases). This CDR3 is 14 amino acids long. The germline V and J ends were trimmed by 2 bases and 5 bases, with 8 bases remaining between them. In germline, CDR1 is SGHNT, CDR2 YYREEE (reference sequence). The CDR3 coding sequence is TGTGCCAGCAGCTTCGAGACAGATAATTCACCCCTCCACTTT. Protein: CASSFETDNSPLHF.

The J gene is TRBJ2-7, the V gene TRBV27, with 11 bases matching TRBD1. The CDR3 contains 16 residues. The trim removed 6 bases at V and 3 bases at J, leaving 10 bases unmatched. CDR1 and CDR2 (germline): MNHEY, SMNVEV (reference sequence). In DNA form, the CDR3 reads TGTGCCAGCAGCTCTCCGGGGACAGGGGGGTTCTACGAGCAGTACTTC. This encodes CASSSPGTGGFYEQYF.

J is TRBJ2-1 and V is TRBV11-3; 11 bases line up with TRBD2. Germline CDR1 reads SGHNT; CDR2 reads YENEEA. The CDR3 extends over 16 amino acids. Unmatched junction bases numbered 4, after V lost 1 base and J lost 5 bases. As DNA, the CDR3 is TGTGCCAGCAGCTTAGGGGGACTAGCGGAGGACAATGAGCAGTTCTTC. Translating it yields CASSLGGLAEDNEQFF.

The rearrangement links TRBV30 to TRBJ2-6; D gene ambiguous. CDR3 length equals 18 residues. Trimming left V 0 bases short and J 0 bases short, with 15 bases between. CDR1 and CDR2 from the germline V gene are GTSNPN and SVGIG (reference sequence). CDR3: CAWSVVGRGLSGANVLTF. CDR3 coding DNA: TGTGCCTGGAGTGTAGTTGGCCGAGGCCTCTCTGGGGCCAACGTCCTGACTTTC.

V gene TRBV30 combines with J gene TRBJ2-3; possibly TRBD2 for D (6 bases). Trimming stripped 1 base from V and 0 bases from J, with 8 bases between. CDR3 size: 14 residues. Germline CDR1 is GTSNPN and CDR2 is SVGIG (reference sequence). CDR3 coding DNA: TGTGCCTGGAGTGACGGGACTAGCACAGATACGCAGTATTTT. Residues: CAWSDGTSTDTQYF.

The chain recombines TRBV19 with TRBJ2-7; 11 nucleotides agree with TRBD2. Germline CDR1 is LNHDA and CDR2 is SQIVND (reference sequence). This CDR3 region has 15 residues. J lost 1 base, V lost 2 bases, and 1 base had no gene match. This CDR3 is CASSISSGGSYEQYF. CDR3 DNA: TGTGCCAGTAGTATATCTAGCGGGGGGTCCTACGAGCAGTACTTC.

The table lists this clone with a few counts. This sequence joins TRBV7-9 and TRBJ1-5; TRBD1 might be the D (5 bases). The CDR3 spans 15 residues. Trimming stripped 2 bases from V and 1 base from J, with 9 bases between. Germline V gene sequence: CDR1 SEHNR, CDR2 FQNEAQ (reference sequence). CDR3 region: CASSLNGDSNQPQHF. CDR3 bases: TGTGCCAGCAGCTTAAACGGGGACAGCAATCAGCCCCAGCATTTT.